These 9 T cell receptor beta chains share one sample of origin, sequenced in a study of blood T cell repertoires in COVID-19. Libraries were prepared by immunoSEQ multiplex PCR; TCRdb keeps only in-frame clonotypes and omits some of them. The sample has fewer than 450,000 clones; about nine tenths are singletons. The specimen was peripheral blood. The receptors shown here come from a woman between 50 and 59 years old with COVID-19, enrolled during active disease.

This chain joins TRBV6-1 and TRBJ1-5; D is unclear. Germline V lookup: CDR1 MNHNS, CDR2 SASEGT. V was shortened by 3 bases and J by 3 bases, with 6 bases between the two germline ends. This CDR3 spans 13 amino acids. The DNA of the CDR3 is TGTGCCAGCAGTGAGTCAGTCAATCAGCCCCAGCATTTT. Residues: CASSESVNQPQHF.

This clone was seen at least ten times. V gene TRBV30 combines with J gene TRBJ2-1; 10 bases align to TRBD2. This CDR3 contains 11 residues. After removal of 5 bases from V and 10 bases from J, the junction contained 2 bases not matched to a gene. Germline CDR1 GTSNPN, CDR2 SVGIG (reference sequence). CDR3 protein: CAWLAGGEQFF. CDR3 in DNA: TGTGCCTGGTTAGCGGGGGGCGAGCAGTTCTTC. Based on the CDR3 plus reference TRBV30 and TRBJ2-1, the full variable domain is SQTIHQWPATLVQPVGSPLSLECTVEGTSNPNLYWYRQAAGRGLQLLFYSVGIGQISSEVPQNLSASRPQDRQFILSSKKLLLSDSGFYLCAWLAGGEQFFGPGTRLTVL.

V gene TRBV12-3 or TRBV12-4 combines with J gene TRBJ2-5; TRBD1 aligns across 11 bases. V was clipped by 5 bases and J by 5 bases; unmatched bases: 1. The CDR3 runs to 13 residues. The CDR3 DNA sequence: TGTGCCAGCAGTCGGACAGGGGGCGAGACCCAGTACTTC. Encoded protein: CASSRTGGETQYF.

The rearrangement links TRBV6-5 to TRBJ1-2; a possible D gene is TRBD1 (6 bases). The CDR3 contains 15 residues. The V gene lost 2 bases and the J gene lost 3 bases, with 13 bases spanning the gap. Germline CDR1 MNHEY, CDR2 SVGAGI. CDR3 nucleotides: TGTGCCAGCAGTTACCTCAAGACAGGCCACTATGGCTACACCTTC. It codes for CASSYLKTGHYGYTF.

The chain employs TRBV15 and TRBJ1-5; D is unresolved. CDR3 length equals 15 residues. Trimming removed 1 base from V and 4 bases from J, with 11 bases in between. Per the germline V gene, CDR1 is LNHNV and CDR2 is YYDKDF (reference sequence). The CDR3 nucleotides are TGTGCCACCAGCAGAGGACCGGGAGGAAATCAGCCCCAGCATTTT. Its translation: CATSRGPGGNQPQHF. Filled out from reference TRBV15 and TRBJ1-5, the complete variable domain reads DAMVIQNPRYQVTQFGKPVTLSCSQTLNHNVMYWYQQKSSQAPKLLFHYYDKDFNNEADTPDNFQSRRPNTSFCFLDIRSPGLGDTAMYLCATSRGPGGNQPQHFGDGTRLSIL.

The rearrangement joins TRBV30 to TRBJ2-7, with D possibly being TRBD1 (5 bases). Germline CDR1 reads GTSNPN; CDR2 reads SVGIG (reference sequence). This CDR3 contains 14 residues. V dropped 4 bases and J dropped 2 bases, with 15 bases sitting between them. This CDR3 is CAWNLGRAPYEQYF. CDR3 nucleotides: TGTGCCTGGAATTTAGGCAGGGCACCCTACGAGCAGTACTTC. Based on the CDR3 plus reference TRBV30 and TRBJ2-7, the full variable domain is SQTIHQWPATLVQPVGSPLSLECTVEGTSNPNLYWYRQAAGRGLQLLFYSVGIGQISSEVPQNLSASRPQDRQFILSSKKLLLSDSGFYLCAWNLGRAPYEQYFGPGTRLTVT.

V and J are TRBV18 and TRBJ2-5, with TRBD2 matching 14 bases. The germline V gene encodes CDR1 KGHSH and CDR2 LQKENI. CDR3 length: 16 amino acids. J gave up 5 bases and V 0 bases, and 2 bases lay outside the gene matches. The CDR3 spells CASSPPGLAGVETQYF. The CDR3 DNA follows: TGTGCCAGCTCACCACCGGGACTAGCGGGGGTCGAGACCCAGTACTTC. Using reference TRBV18 and TRBJ2-5 for the parts outside the CDR3, the full variable domain is NAGVMQNPRHLVRRRGQEARLRCSPMKGHSHVYWYRQLPEEGLKFMVYLQKENIIDESGMPKERFSAEFPKEGPSILRIQQVVRGDSAAYFCASSPPGLAGVETQYFGPGTRLLVL.

V and J are TRBV6-5 and TRBJ2-7; D is unresolved. This CDR3 is 15 amino acids long. V lost 0 bases and J 0 bases, leaving 9 bases between the germline ends. Looked up from germline, CDR1 is MNHEY and CDR2 is SVGAGI. CDR3 residues: CASSYSIDTSYEQYF. The DNA of the CDR3 is TGTGCCAGCAGTTACTCTATCGACACCTCCTACGAGCAGTACTTC.

V and J are TRBV3-1 (or the pseudogene TRBV3-2) and TRBJ1-3; D is unresolved. V dropped 3 bases and J dropped 3 bases, with 9 bases sitting between them. The CDR3 covers 14 residues. Germline CDR1 LGHDT, CDR2 YNNKEL (reference sequence). CDR3 in DNA: TGTGCCAGCAGCCAGAGCTCCGGTGGAAACACCATATATTTT. Protein: CASSQSSGGNTIYF.